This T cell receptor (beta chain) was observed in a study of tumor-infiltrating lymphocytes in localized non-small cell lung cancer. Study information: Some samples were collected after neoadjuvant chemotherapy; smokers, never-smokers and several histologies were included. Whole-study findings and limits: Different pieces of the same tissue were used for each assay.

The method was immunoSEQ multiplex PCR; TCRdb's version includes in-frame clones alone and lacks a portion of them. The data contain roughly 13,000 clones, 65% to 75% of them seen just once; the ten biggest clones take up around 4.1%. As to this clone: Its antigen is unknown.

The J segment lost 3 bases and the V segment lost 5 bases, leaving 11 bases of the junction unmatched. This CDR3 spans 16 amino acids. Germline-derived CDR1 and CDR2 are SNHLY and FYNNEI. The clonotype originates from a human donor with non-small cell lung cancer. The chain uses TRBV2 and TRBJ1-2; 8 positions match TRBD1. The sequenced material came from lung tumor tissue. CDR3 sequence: CASSQGAGGADYGYTF. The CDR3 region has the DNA TGTGCCAGCAGTCAAGGGGCAGGGGGCGCTGACTATGGCTACACCTTC.